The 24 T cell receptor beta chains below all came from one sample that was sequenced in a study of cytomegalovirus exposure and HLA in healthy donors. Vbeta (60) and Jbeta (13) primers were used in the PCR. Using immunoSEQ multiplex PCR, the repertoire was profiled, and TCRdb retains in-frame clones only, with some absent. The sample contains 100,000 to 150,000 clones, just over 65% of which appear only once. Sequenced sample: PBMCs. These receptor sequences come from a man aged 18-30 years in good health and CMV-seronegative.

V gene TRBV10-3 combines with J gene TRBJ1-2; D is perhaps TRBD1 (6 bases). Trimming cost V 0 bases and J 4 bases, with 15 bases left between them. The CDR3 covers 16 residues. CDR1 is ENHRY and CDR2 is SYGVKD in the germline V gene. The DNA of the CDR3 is TGTGCCATCAGTGAGTCGCAGGGGCGATCCCTCTATGGCTACACCTTC. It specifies CAISESQGRSLYGYTF.

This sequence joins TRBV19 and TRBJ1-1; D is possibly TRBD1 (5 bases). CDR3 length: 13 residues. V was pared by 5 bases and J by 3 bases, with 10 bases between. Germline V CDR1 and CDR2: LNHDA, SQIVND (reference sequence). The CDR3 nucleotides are TGTGCCAGTAGTGCTACGGGGGACACTGAAGCTTTCTTT. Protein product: CASSATGDTEAFF.

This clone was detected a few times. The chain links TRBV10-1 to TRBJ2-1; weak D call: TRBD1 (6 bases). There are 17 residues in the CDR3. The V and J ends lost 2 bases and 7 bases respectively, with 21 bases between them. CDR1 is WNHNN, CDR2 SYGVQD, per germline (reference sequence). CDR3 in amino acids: CASSETQGEIQGNEQFF. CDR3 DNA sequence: TGCGCCAGCAGTGAGACCCAGGGTGAGATCCAGGGGAATGAGCAGTTCTTC.

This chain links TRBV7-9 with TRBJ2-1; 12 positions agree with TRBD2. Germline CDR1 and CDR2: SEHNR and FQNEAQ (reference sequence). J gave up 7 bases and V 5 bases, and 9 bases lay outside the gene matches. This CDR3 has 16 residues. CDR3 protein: CASSETGTSGRNEQFF. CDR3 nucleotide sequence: TGTGCCAGCAGCGAAACCGGGACTAGCGGGCGAAATGAGCAGTTCTTC.

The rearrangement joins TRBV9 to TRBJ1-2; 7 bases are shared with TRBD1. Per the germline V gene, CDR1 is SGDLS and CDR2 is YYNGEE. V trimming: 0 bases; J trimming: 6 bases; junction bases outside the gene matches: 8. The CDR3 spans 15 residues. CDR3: CASSVGAGGNDGYTF. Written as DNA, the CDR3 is TGTGCCAGCAGCGTAGGGGCAGGGGGGAATGATGGCTACACCTTC.

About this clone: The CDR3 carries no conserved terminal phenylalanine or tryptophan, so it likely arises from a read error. This CDR3 reads CASSSRGYEQYL. The CDR3 DNA reads TGTGCCAGTAGTTCCAGGGGCTACGAGCAGTACCTC. The V and J genes are TRBV19 and TRBJ2-7; perhaps TRBD1 as D (6 bases). V dropped 5 bases and J dropped 3 bases, with 8 bases sitting between them. Germline V lookup: CDR1 LNHDA, CDR2 SQIVND (reference sequence). CDR3 length: 12 residues.

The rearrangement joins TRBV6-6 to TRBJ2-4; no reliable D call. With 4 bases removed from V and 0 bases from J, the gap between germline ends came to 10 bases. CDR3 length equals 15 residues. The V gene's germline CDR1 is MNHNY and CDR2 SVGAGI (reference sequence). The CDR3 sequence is CASSSDILAKNIQYF. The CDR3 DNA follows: TGTGCCAGCAGTTCCGACATACTAGCCAAAAACATTCAGTACTTC.

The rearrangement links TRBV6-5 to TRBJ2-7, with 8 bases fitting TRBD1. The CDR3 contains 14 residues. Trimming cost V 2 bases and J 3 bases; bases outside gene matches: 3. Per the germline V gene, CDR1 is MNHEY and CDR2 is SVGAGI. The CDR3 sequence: CASSYSGQGYEQYF. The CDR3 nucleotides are TGTGCCAGCAGTTACAGTGGACAGGGCTACGAGCAGTACTTC.

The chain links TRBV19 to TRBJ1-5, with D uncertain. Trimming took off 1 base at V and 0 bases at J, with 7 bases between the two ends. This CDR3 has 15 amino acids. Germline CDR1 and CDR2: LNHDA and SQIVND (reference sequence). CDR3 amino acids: CASSIVQSSNQPQHF. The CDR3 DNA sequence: TGTGCCAGTAGTATAGTACAAAGTAGCAATCAGCCCCAGCATTTT.

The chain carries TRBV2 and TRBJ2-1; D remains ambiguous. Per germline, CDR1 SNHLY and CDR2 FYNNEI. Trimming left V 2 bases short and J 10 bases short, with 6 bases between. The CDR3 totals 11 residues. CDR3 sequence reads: CASSEPREQFF. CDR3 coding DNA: TGTGCCAGCAGTGAACCCAGGGAGCAGTTCTTC.

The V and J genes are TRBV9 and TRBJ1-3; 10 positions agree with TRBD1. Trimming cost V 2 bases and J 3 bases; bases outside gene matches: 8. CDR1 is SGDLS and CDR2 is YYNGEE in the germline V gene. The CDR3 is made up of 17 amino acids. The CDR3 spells CASSVTGTGAFGNTIYF. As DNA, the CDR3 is TGTGCCAGCAGCGTCACTGGGACAGGGGCGTTTGGAAACACCATATATTTT.

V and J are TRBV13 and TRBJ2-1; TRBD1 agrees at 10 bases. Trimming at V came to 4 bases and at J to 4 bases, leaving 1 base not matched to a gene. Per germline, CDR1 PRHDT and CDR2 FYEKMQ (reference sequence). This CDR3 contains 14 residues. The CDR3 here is CASSWDRGYNEQFF. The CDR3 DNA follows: TGTGCCAGCAGCTGGGACAGGGGTTACAATGAGCAGTTCTTC. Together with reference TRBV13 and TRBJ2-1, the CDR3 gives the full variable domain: AAGVIQSPRHLIKEKRETATLKCYPIPRHDTVYWYQQGPGQDPQFLISFYEKMQSDKGSIPDRFSAQQFSDYHSELNMSSLELGDSALYFCASSWDRGYNEQFFGPGTRLTVL.

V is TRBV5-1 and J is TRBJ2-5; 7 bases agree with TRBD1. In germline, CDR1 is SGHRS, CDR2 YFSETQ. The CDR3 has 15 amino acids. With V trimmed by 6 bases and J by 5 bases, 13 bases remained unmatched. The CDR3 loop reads CASKGGSTGWETQYF. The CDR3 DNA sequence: TGCGCCAGCAAGGGTGGTTCGACAGGGTGGGAGACCCAGTACTTC.

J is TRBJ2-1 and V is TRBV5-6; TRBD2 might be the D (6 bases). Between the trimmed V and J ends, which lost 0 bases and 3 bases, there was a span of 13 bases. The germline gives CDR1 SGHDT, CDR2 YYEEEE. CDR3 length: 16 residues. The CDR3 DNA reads TGTGCCAGCAGCTTGGAACTCCGCGGGATCTACAATGAGCAGTTCTTC. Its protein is CASSLELRGIYNEQFF. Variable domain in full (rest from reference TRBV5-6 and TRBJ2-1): DAGVTQSPTHLIKTRGQQVTLRCSPKSGHDTVSWYQQALGQGPQFIFQYYEEEERQRGNFPDRFSGHQFPNYSSELNVNALLLGDSALYLCASSLELRGIYNEQFFGPGTRLTVL.

The CDR3 here is CASSVTTQGASGELFF. In nucleotides, the CDR3 is TGTGCCAGCAGCGTAACTACTCAGGGGGCCTCCGGGGAGCTGTTTTTT. The chain is built from TRBV11-1 and TRBJ2-2; 8 bases match TRBD1. This CDR3 spans 16 amino acids. V shed 5 bases, J shed 6 bases, and the junction held 11 bases outside the gene matches. The germline CDR1 and CDR2 sequences are SGHAT and FQDESV (reference sequence). Filled out from reference TRBV11-1 and TRBJ2-2, the complete variable domain reads EAEVAQSPRYKITEKSQAVAFWCDPISGHATLYWYRQILGQGPELLVQFQDESVVDDSQLPKDRFSAERLKGVDSTLKIQPAELGDSAMYLCASSVTTQGASGELFFGEGSRLTVL.

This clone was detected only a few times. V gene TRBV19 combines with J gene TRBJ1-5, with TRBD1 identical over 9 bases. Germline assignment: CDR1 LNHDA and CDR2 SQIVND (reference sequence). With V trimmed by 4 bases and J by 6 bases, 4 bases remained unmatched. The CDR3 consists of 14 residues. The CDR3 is CASSKTGGPQPQHF. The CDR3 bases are TGTGCCAGTAGTAAGACAGGGGGGCCTCAGCCCCAGCATTTT.

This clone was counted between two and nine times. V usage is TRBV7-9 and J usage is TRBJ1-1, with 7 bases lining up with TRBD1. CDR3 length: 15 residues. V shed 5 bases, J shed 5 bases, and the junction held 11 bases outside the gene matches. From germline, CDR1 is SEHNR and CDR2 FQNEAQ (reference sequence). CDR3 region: CASSPRDSKGTEAFF. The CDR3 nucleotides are TGTGCCAGCAGCCCGAGGGACAGCAAGGGGACTGAAGCTTTCTTT.

The CDR3 coding sequence is TGTGCCAGCAGCGTAACTGGGAACACTGAAGCTTTCTTT. Its protein is CASSVTGNTEAFF. This chain joins TRBV9 and TRBJ1-1; D remains unclear. The CDR3 length is 13 residues. In germline, CDR1 is SGDLS, CDR2 YYNGEE. Trimming took 1 base from V and 1 from J, leaving 5 bases between them.

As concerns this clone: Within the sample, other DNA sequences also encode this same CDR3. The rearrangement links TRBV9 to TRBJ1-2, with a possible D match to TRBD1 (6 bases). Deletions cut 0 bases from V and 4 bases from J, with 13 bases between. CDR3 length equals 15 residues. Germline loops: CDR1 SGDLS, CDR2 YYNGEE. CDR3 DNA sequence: TGTGCCAGCAGCGTAGGTGACAGGTCGCTCTATGGCTACACCTTC. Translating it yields CASSVGDRSLYGYTF.

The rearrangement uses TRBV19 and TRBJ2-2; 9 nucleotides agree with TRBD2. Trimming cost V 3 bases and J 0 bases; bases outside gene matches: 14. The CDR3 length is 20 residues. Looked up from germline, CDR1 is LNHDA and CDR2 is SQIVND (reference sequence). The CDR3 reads CASSIVIAGANRPNTGELFF. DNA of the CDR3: TGTGCCAGTAGTATCGTAATAGCGGGGGCGAACCGCCCGAACACCGGGGAGCTGTTTTTT.

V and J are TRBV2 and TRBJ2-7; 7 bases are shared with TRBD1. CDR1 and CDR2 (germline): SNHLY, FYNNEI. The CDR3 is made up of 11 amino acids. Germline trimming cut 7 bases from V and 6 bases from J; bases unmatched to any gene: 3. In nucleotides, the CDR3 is TGTGCCAGCATGACAGGGTGCGAGCAGTACTTC. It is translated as CASMTGCEQYF.

This chain's CDR3 is CASSPLLGLAHEQFF. The DNA for the CDR3 is TGTGCCAGCAGCCCACTTCTCGGACTAGCGCATGAGCAGTTCTTC. The chain is built from TRBV7-8 and TRBJ2-1, with 9 bases aligning to TRBD2. Germline values: CDR1 SGHVS, CDR2 FQNEAQ. The CDR3 sequence is 15 residues long. V dropped 5 bases and J dropped 8; count of bases not matched to a gene: 10. The full variable domain, rest sourced from reference TRBV7-8 and TRBJ2-1, is GAGVSQSPRYKVAKRGQDVALRCDPISGHVSLFWYQQALGQGPEFLTYFQNEAQLDKSGLPSDRFFAERPEGSVSTLKIQRTQQEDSAVYLCASSPLLGLAHEQFFGPGTRLTVL.

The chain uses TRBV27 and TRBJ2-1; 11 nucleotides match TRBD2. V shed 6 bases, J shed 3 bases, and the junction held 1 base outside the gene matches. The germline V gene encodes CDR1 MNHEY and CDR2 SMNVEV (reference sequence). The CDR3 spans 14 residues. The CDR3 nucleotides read TGTGCCAGCAGGACTAGCGGGAACTACAATGAGCAGTTCTTC. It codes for CASRTSGNYNEQFF.

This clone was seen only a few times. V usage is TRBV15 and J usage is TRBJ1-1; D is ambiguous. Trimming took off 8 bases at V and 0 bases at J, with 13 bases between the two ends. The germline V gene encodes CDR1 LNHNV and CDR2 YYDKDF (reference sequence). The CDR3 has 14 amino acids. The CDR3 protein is CATVRSLVNTEAFF. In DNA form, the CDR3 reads TGTGCCACCGTCCGGAGCCTAGTGAACACTGAAGCTTTCTTT.